The source of this T cell receptor (beta chain) is a study of beta chain features in type 1 diabetes. Study-level information: The patients were much like the healthy donors in age, gender and cell yields.

What was sequenced were expressed TCRB transcripts, since all of the isolated RNA had been reverse transcribed. Measured with immunoSEQ multiplex PCR; TCRdb has only the in-frame clones, and not every one. The data show about 230,000 clones, 7.5% to 10% seen once. A few counts support this clone. Its antigen remains unidentified. General study results and limits: The naive, central memory and Treg TCRB repertoires of patients appeared to be more similar to one another than those of healthy donors.

V dropped 5 bases and J dropped 10; count of bases not matched to a gene: 14. Germline assignment: CDR1 MNHEY and CDR2 SVGAGI. CDR3 size: 15 residues. Sequenced material: naive CD4+ T cells from blood. The TCR comes from a woman under 30 in good health. The V and J genes are TRBV6-5 and TRBJ2-1, with TRBD2 identical over 7 bases. The chain's CDR3 is CASSPPGTTEGEQFF. The DNA for the CDR3 is TGTGCCAGCAGTCCCCCCGGGACTACGGAAGGGGAGCAGTTCTTC.